This T cell receptor (beta chain) was retrieved from a study of CD8+ T cells in alopecia areata. Indicated treatment: oral pan-JAK inhibitor, 5-10 mg twice daily. Germline V gene sequence: CDR1 SSHAT, CDR2 FNYEAQ (reference sequence). CDR3 length equals 15 residues. This clone was counted a few times. One junction end does not reproduce the germline sequence, and a read error may be involved. After isolation, RNA underwent reverse transcription to generate cDNA as the sequencing template. The repertoire was sequenced with immunoSEQ multiplex PCR; TCRdb's copy has only in-frame clones and lacks some. Counted here are 200,000 to 250,000 clones, under 70% occurring once; the ten biggest clones make up around 4.3%.

The rearrangement links TRBV7-7 to TRBJ1-6, with 7 positions matching TRBD1. The starting material was CD4+ T cells sorted from blood, obtained at week 4, from a patient treated with tofacitinib. The source is a human donor with alopecia areata. CDR3 in amino acids: CASSLAPGGNSPLHF. In nucleotides, the CDR3 is TGTGCTAGCAGCTTAGCCCCAGGGGGAAATTCACCCCTCCACTTT.